These 22 T cell receptor beta chains were sequenced from one sample in a study of T cell responses to AZD1222 COVID-19 vaccine. The assay was immunoSEQ multiplex PCR, and TCRdb's table has in-frame clones only and misses some. The table has 120,000 or so clones, about 86% seen once. This specimen consisted of peripheral blood, obtained 28 days after the second AZD1222 dose. Every receptor here comes from an adult who received the AZD1222 COVID-19 vaccine.

This clone was counted a single time. In DNA, the CDR3 is TGTGCCAGCATGGAAGTGGTCGGACAGCCCCAGCATTTT. Translated, it gives CASMEVVGQPQHF. The chain couples TRBV6-5 to TRBJ1-5, with D hard to call. The V end lost 7 bases, the J end lost 7 bases, and 14 bases lay between the germline ends. The CDR3 totals 13 residues. Germline CDR1 and CDR2: MNHEY and SVGAGI.

The chain has TRBV27 and TRBJ2-3; the D is unclear. Germline CDR1 MNHEY, CDR2 SMNVEV (reference sequence). V shed 5 bases and J shed 0 bases, with 6 bases lying between them. This CDR3 is 13 amino acids long. The CDR3 loop is CASSGMSTDTQYF. The CDR3, as DNA: TGTGCCAGCAGTGGTATGAGCACAGATACGCAGTATTTT.

This clone was seen a handful of times. This sequence joins TRBV29-1 and TRBJ1-2; D not certain. Germline V gene data show CDR1 as SQVTM and CDR2 as ANQGSEA. V was pared by 4 bases and J by 4 bases, with 7 bases between. The CDR3 has 11 residues. CDR3 nucleotides: TGCAGCGTTGGAGACGCCTATGGCTACACCTTC. This gives the protein CSVGDAYGYTF.

This chain connects TRBV7-3 to TRBJ2-1; 14 bases are shared with TRBD2. Germline V gene lookup returns CDR1 SGHTA and CDR2 FQGTGA. The CDR3 has 14 amino acids. The trim removed 5 bases at V and 10 bases at J, leaving 4 bases unmatched. The CDR3 sequence is CASSEGLAGDEQFF. In DNA, the CDR3 is TGTGCCAGCAGCGAGGGACTAGCGGGAGACGAGCAGTTCTTC.

The chain uses TRBV5-1 and TRBJ2-1; a possible D gene is TRBD1 (6 bases). V lost 4 bases, J lost 5 bases, and 10 bases lay in between. This CDR3 spans 13 amino acids. The germline CDR1 and CDR2 sequences are SGHRS and YFSETQ. The CDR3 DNA follows: TGCGCCAGCAGCGAAGGGACACACAATGAGCAGTTCTTC. Amino acids: CASSEGTHNEQFF.

The chain employs TRBV24-1 and TRBJ2-5; TRBD2 matches 7 bases. The germline V gene encodes CDR1 KGHDR and CDR2 SFDVKD. The CDR3 sequence is 14 residues long. V gave up 4 bases and J gave up 3 bases; unmatched junction bases: 4. CDR3 bases: TGTGCCACCAGTGACCCCAGCGGGAAAGAGACCCAGTACTTC. Translation gives CATSDPSGKETQYF.

In its sample, this clone was seen once. The rearrangement joins TRBV3-1 (or the pseudogene TRBV3-2) to TRBJ2-5, with 8 bases aligning to TRBD2. Germline V gene sequence: CDR1 LGHDT, CDR2 YNNKEL (reference sequence). V lost 8 bases to trimming and J lost 5 bases; unmatched junction nucleotides: 10. This CDR3 has 14 residues. The CDR3 DNA reads TGTGCCAGCTGGGAGCGGGGGCCATGGGAGACCCAGTACTTC. It codes for CASWERGPWETQYF.

The chain recombines TRBV10-3 with TRBJ1-5; 7 bases are a match to TRBD1. Trimming cost V 0 bases and J 0 bases; bases outside gene matches: 5. Germline assignment: CDR1 ENHRY and CDR2 SYGVKD. The CDR3 runs 17 residues. The CDR3 region has the DNA TGTGCCATCAGTGAGTCGATAGGGACAGTTAGCAATCAGCCCCAGCATTTT. Encoded protein: CAISESIGTVSNQPQHF.

V gene TRBV5-1 combines with J gene TRBJ2-1; 10 positions agree with TRBD2. In germline, CDR1 is SGHRS, CDR2 YFSETQ. V lost 0 bases and J lost 9; bases outside the gene matches: 6. This CDR3 region has 15 residues. The CDR3 DNA follows: TGCGCCAGCAGCTTGGCCACTAGCGGGGTAGGTGAGCAGTTCTTC. Amino acids: CASSLATSGVGEQFF.

This chain links TRBV4-1 with TRBJ2-2, with 8 bases matching TRBD2. Per germline, CDR1 MGHRA and CDR2 YSYEKL. Germline trimming cut 4 bases from V and 5 bases from J; bases unmatched to any gene: 15. The CDR3 totals 18 residues. The CDR3: CASSPGRATGPTTGELFF. CDR3 bases: TGCGCCAGCAGCCCCGGGAGGGCAACCGGACCGACTACCGGGGAGCTGTTTTTT.

The J gene is TRBJ1-5, the V gene TRBV20-1; a possible D gene is TRBD1 (5 bases). V was clipped by 3 bases and J by 7 bases, with 19 bases between them. Germline V gene lookup returns CDR1 DFQATT and CDR2 SNEGSKA (reference sequence). This CDR3 spans 15 amino acids. In DNA, the CDR3 is TGCAGTGCTAGTACCGGGGCGGCGGCTTTCCAGCCCCAGCATTTT. It translates to CSASTGAAAFQPQHF.

This chain connects TRBV6-2 or TRBV6-3 to TRBJ1-5; 7 nucleotides agree with TRBD1. The J segment lost 1 base and the V segment lost 5 bases, leaving 5 bases of the junction unmatched. Germline V lookup: CDR1 MNHEY, CDR2 SVGEGT. CDR3 length: 15 residues. The CDR3 region is CASSDRVESNQPQHF. CDR3 DNA: TGTGCCAGCAGTGACAGGGTGGAGAGCAATCAGCCCCAGCATTTT.

The chain joins TRBV27 to TRBJ2-1, with 8 bases fitting TRBD2. Germline V gives CDR1 MNHEY, CDR2 SMNVEV (reference sequence). The CDR3 loop spans 13 amino acids. V lost 6 bases, J lost 2 bases, and 0 bases stayed unmatched. The CDR3 bases are TGTGCCAGCAGGGGACTAGCCTACAATGAGCAGTTCTTC. It encodes CASRGLAYNEQFF.

CDR3 sequence (DNA): TGCGCCAGCAGCCACACTTTGACAGGGCGAAATCAGCCCCAGCATTTT. It translates to CASSHTLTGRNQPQHF. The V and J genes are TRBV4-1 and TRBJ1-5, with 7 bases that match TRBD1. The germline gives CDR1 MGHRA, CDR2 YSYEKL. The CDR3 runs 16 residues. The ends lost 3 bases at V and 4 bases at J; junction bases unmatched: 9.

The gene calls are TRBV13 and TRBJ1-6, with a possible D match to TRBD1 (6 bases). Per the germline V gene, CDR1 is PRHDT and CDR2 is FYEKMQ (reference sequence). The CDR3 is 17 amino acids. Trimming cost V 4 bases and J 7 bases, with 20 bases left between them. In nucleotides, the CDR3 is TGTGCCAGCAGCTCCAACCTGGACAGAGAAAGAAATTCACCCCTCCACTTT. Translated, it gives CASSSNLDRERNSPLHF.

The CDR3 bases are TGTGCCAGCAGCCAAATCTTCGCGAAAACAGGGGACGAAAAACTGTTTTTT. Translating gives CASSQIFAKTGDEKLFF. This chain uses TRBV3-1 (or the pseudogene TRBV3-2) with TRBJ1-4; 7 nucleotides match TRBD1. This CDR3 contains 17 residues. Germline assignment: CDR1 LGHDT and CDR2 YNNKEL (reference sequence). V shed 2 bases, J shed 8 bases, and the junction held 14 bases outside the gene matches.

The chain links TRBV20-1 to TRBJ1-4; D uncertain. The CDR3 sequence is 11 residues long. Germline-derived CDR1 and CDR2 are DFQATT and SNEGSKA (reference sequence). V gave up 2 bases and J gave up 8 bases, with 6 bases separating them. The CDR3: CSARSGEKLFF. The CDR3 DNA follows: TGCAGTGCTAGATCGGGAGAAAAACTGTTTTTT.

V gene TRBV9 combines with J gene TRBJ1-2, with a tentative D call TRBD1 (6 bases). The CDR3 runs to 15 residues. Germline-derived CDR1 and CDR2 are SGDLS and YYNGEE. Trimming pared 0 bases from V and 3 bases from J, leaving 12 bases between. CDR3 DNA: TGTGCCAGCAGCGTAGCACAGGGACCATACTATGGCTACACCTTC. Translating it yields CASSVAQGPYYGYTF.

This clone came up once. The chain has TRBV6-5 and TRBJ1-5; D not certain. Trimming cost V 0 bases and J 0 bases, with 9 bases left between them. Germline-derived CDR1 and CDR2 are MNHEY and SVGAGI. CDR3 size: 16 residues. The CDR3 sequence is CASSYSGTYSNQPQHF. The DNA for the CDR3 is TGTGCCAGCAGTTACTCGGGTACTTATAGCAATCAGCCCCAGCATTTT.

The CDR3: CASTPYLDTGELFF. As DNA, the CDR3 is TGTGCCAGCACCCCATATTTGGACACCGGGGAGCTGTTTTTT. The gene calls are TRBV6-5 and TRBJ2-2; D is unresolved. Germline CDR1 MNHEY, CDR2 SVGAGI. The CDR3 contains 14 residues. Trimming left V 7 bases short and J 3 bases short, with 12 bases between.

The J gene is TRBJ2-5, the V gene TRBV11-2, with D perhaps TRBD2 (5 bases). Trimming pared 5 bases from V and 0 bases from J, leaving 7 bases between. Looked up from germline, CDR1 is SGHAT and CDR2 is FQNNGV. This CDR3 comprises 13 residues. DNA for the CDR3: TGTGCCAGCAGCCTTAGCGACCAAGAGACCCAGTACTTC. Residues: CASSLSDQETQYF.

This clone was picked up one time. The chain employs TRBV7-5 and TRBJ2-7; the listed D gene, TRBD2, was not tested against the DNA. TRBV7-5 is recorded as a pseudogene. The CDR3 is 18 amino acids. The CDR3 protein is CVRSFHCGRALESYEQYF. In DNA form, the CDR3 reads TGTGTCAGAAGCTTCCACTGCGGGAGGGCCTTGGAATCCTACGAGCAGTACTTC.